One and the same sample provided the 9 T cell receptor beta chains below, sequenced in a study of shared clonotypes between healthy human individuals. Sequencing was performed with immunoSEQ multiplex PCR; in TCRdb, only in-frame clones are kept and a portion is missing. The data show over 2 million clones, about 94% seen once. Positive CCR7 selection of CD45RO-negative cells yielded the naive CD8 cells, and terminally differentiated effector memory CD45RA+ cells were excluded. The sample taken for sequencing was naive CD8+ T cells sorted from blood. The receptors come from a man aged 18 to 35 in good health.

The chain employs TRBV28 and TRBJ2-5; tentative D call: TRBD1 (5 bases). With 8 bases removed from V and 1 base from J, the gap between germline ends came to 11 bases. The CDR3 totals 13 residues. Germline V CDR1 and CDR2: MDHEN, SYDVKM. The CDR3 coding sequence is TGTGCCAGCGTAGGGGCCTTCCAAGAGACCCAGTACTTC. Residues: CASVGAFQETQYF.

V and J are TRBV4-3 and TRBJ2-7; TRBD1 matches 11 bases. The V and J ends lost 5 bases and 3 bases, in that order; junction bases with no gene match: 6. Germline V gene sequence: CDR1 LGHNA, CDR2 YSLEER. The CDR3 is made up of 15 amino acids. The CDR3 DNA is TGCGCCAGCAGCGTGGGACAGGGGGTGAACTACGAGCAGTACTTC. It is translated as CASSVGQGVNYEQYF.

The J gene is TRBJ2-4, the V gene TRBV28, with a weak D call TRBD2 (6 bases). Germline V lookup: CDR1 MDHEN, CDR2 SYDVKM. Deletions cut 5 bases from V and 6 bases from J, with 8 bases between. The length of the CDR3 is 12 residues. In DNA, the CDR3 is TGTGCCAGCAGTAAGGGAGGAAACATTCAGTACTTC. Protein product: CASSKGGNIQYF.

CDR3 sequence: CASSQEGAGANQPQHF. The CDR3 DNA follows: TGCGCCAGCAGCCAAGAAGGCGCAGGGGCTAATCAGCCCCAGCATTTT. The gene calls are TRBV4-1 and TRBJ1-5, with D maybe TRBD1 (6 bases). This CDR3 comprises 16 residues. Trimming removed 0 bases from V and 4 bases from J, with 13 bases in between. Germline-derived CDR1 and CDR2 are MGHRA and YSYEKL.

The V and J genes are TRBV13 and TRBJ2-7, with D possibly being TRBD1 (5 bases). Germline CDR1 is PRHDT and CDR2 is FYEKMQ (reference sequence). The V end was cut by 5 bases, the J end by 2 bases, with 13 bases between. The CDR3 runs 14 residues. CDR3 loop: CASSIGHGAYEQYF. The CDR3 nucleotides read TGTGCCAGCAGCATCGGACACGGTGCCTACGAGCAGTACTTC.

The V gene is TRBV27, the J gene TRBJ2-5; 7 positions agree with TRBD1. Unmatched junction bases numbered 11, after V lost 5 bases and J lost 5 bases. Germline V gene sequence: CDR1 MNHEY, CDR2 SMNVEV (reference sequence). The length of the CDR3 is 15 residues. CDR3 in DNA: TGTGCCAGCAGTCCACAGGGGATATCGGGGGAGACCCAGTACTTC. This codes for CASSPQGISGETQYF.

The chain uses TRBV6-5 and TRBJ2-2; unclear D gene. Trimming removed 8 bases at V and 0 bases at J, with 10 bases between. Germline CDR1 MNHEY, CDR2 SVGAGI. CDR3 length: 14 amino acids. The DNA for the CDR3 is TGTGCCAGCCAGCCCTGGACGAACACCGGGGAGCTGTTTTTT. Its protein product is CASQPWTNTGELFF.

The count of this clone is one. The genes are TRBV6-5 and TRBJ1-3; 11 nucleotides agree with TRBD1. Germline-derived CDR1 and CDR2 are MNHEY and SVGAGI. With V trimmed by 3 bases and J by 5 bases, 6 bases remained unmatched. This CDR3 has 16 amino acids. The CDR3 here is CASSYGTGGIRNTIYF. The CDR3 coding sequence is TGTGCCAGCAGTTATGGGACAGGGGGTATCAGAAACACCATATATTTT.

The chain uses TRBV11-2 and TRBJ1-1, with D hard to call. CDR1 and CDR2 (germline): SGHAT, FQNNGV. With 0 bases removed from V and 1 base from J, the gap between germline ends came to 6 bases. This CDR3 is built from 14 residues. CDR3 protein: CASSLEGSNTEAFF. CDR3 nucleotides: TGTGCCAGCAGCTTAGAGGGGTCGAACACTGAAGCTTTCTTT.